Included here is one T cell receptor (beta chain) sequence, with context. Treatment here: randomized to nivolumab then ipilimumab (arm A) or the reverse (arm B). This entry is derived from a study of sequential checkpoint blockade in melanoma. For the study at large: After both sequences, patients received maintenance nivolumab. TCRβ was sequenced from DNA of some 97 pretreatment tumors. About two dozen patients had tumor biopsies before treatment and at week 13.

Clones were read by immunoSEQ multiplex PCR, and TCRdb kept only the in-frame ones, dropping some. The sample contains about 4,800 clones, roughly 33% of which appear only once. The V and J ends lost 5 bases and 4 bases respectively, with 17 bases between them. Germline loops: CDR1 SQVTM, CDR2 ANQGSEA. This CDR3 is built from 14 residues. The genes are TRBV29-1 and TRBJ1-2; tentatively, D is TRBD1 (6 bases). This clonotype originated in a human donor with melanoma. The material sequenced was tumor tissue (inferred from file names), taken from a patient given nivolumab and ipilimumab in sequence. The CDR3 DNA is TGCAGCGTTTACTTGGACAGCATGCCCTATGGCTACACCTTC. As protein: CSVYLDSMPYGYTF.